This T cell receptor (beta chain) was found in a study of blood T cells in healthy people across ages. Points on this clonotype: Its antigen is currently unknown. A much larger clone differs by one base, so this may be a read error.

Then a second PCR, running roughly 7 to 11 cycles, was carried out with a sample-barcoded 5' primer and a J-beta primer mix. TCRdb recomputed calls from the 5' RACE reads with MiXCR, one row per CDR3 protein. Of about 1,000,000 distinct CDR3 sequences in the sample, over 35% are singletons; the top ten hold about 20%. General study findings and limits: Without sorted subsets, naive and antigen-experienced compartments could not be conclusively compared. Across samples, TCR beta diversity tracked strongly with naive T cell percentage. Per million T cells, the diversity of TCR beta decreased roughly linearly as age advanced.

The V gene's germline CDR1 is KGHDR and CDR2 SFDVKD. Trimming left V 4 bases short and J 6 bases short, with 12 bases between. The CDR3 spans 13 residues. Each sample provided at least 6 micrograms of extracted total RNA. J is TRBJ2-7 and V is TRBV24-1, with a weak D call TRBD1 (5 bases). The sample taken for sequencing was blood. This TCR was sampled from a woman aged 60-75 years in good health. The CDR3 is CATSEFAGIEQYF. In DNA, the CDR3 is TGTGCCACCAGTGAGTTCGCAGGGATCGAGCAGTACTTC.